This T cell receptor beta chain was sequenced in a study of vaccination and CD4 T cells after COVID-19. Study details: SARS-CoV-2, HCoV-NL63, HCoV-OC43 and HCoV-229E supplied the overlapping spike peptides used to stimulate cells.

The V gene's germline CDR1 is SGHTA and CDR2 FQGNSA. This CDR3 has 15 amino acids. J was trimmed by 5 bases and V by 10 bases; bases with no gene match: 12. The Oncomine TCR Beta short-read assay was applied to DNA of cultured CD4+ T cells. Each CDR3 protein gets one entry after TCRdb re-called the PCR reads with MiXCR. The sample includes around 13,000 distinct CDR3 sequences, around 70% of them seen just once. Documented treatment: roughly 10-day PBMC culture with coronavirus spike peptide pools or control peptides (ViraFEST assay). The culture of roughly 2 million PBMCs per well included approximately 9 IU/ml IL-2 and roughly 10 ug/ml peptide pools. In the case of this clonotype: The antigen is not known.

The V and J genes are TRBV7-2 and TRBJ2-5; 11 bases map to TRBD1. The clonotype comes from a human donor who received a COVID-19 vaccine. The sample in question was CD4+ T cells from blood, cultured in vitro, obtained after SARS-CoV-2 vaccination. In nucleotides, the CDR3 is TGTGCCACCTCCGACGCCGGGACAGGGGGTGAGACCCAGTACTTC. Protein: CATSDAGTGGETQYF.